Below, 10 T cell receptor beta chains from the same sample are listed, as sequenced in a study of blood T cell repertoires in COVID-19. The table came from immunoSEQ multiplex PCR; TCRdb's copy has only in-frame clones and leaves some out. The table records around 140,000 clones, around 78% of them present only once. The sample was peripheral blood. The receptors come from a woman older than 75 with active or convalescent COVID-19.

The chain combines TRBV30 with TRBJ1-2; D is unclear. This CDR3 is built from 13 residues. Trimming took off 3 bases at V and 8 bases at J, with 16 bases between the two ends. Germline V gene sequence: CDR1 GTSNPN, CDR2 SVGIG (reference sequence). As DNA, the CDR3 is TGTGCCTGGAGCGTCCGGGGTCCTAGGGGCTACACCTTC. This codes for CAWSVRGPRGYTF.

V gene TRBV13 combines with J gene TRBJ2-1; TRBD1 aligns across 8 bases. With V trimmed by 0 bases and J by 4 bases, 8 bases remained unmatched. Germline assignment: CDR1 PRHDT and CDR2 FYEKMQ (reference sequence). There are 17 residues in the CDR3. CDR3 in amino acids: CASSLGWAGGRYNEQFF. DNA for the CDR3: TGTGCCAGCAGCTTAGGCTGGGCAGGGGGCAGGTACAATGAGCAGTTCTTC.

V and J are TRBV29-1 and TRBJ2-1; TRBD1 might be the D (5 bases). CDR1 is SQVTM and CDR2 is ANQGSEA in the germline V gene. The V gene lost 6 bases and the J gene lost 10 bases, with 16 bases spanning the gap. There are 12 residues in the CDR3. The CDR3 loop reads CSVVAVGEEQFF. The CDR3 region has the DNA TGCAGCGTCGTCGCTGTAGGGGAAGAGCAGTTCTTC.

The chain joins TRBV6-2 or TRBV6-3 to TRBJ2-1; D not resolved. The CDR3 has 14 amino acids. V lost 2 bases, J lost 7 bases, and 12 bases lay in between. In germline, CDR1 is MNHEY, CDR2 SVGEGT. The CDR3 DNA sequence: TGTGCCAGCAGTTACGATGGTAGCTTAAATGAGCAGTTCTTC. This sequence encodes CASSYDGSLNEQFF.

This clone has only one observation. This chain joins TRBV15 and TRBJ1-1; D is perhaps TRBD1 (6 bases). V shed 1 base and J shed 5 bases, with 11 bases lying between them. This CDR3 comprises 14 residues. The germline V gene encodes CDR1 LNHNV and CDR2 YYDKDF (reference sequence). The CDR3 sequence: CATSRGGGRTEAFF. CDR3 DNA: TGTGCCACCAGCAGAGGAGGGGGTCGGACTGAAGCTTTCTTT.

The chain is built from TRBV11-3 and TRBJ2-2; D is unresolved. The germline V gene has CDR1 SGHNT and CDR2 YENEEA. This CDR3 is 13 amino acids long. V lost 5 bases to trimming and J lost 5 bases, with 9 bases between them. The CDR3 reads CASSAARTGELFF. The CDR3 DNA follows: TGTGCCAGCAGCGCGGCAAGGACCGGGGAGCTGTTTTTT.

This clone was seen many times. J is TRBJ2-7 and V is TRBV28; D possibly corresponds to TRBD1 (6 bases). This CDR3 comprises 14 residues. CDR1 is MDHEN, CDR2 SYDVKM, per germline. The germline V and J ends were trimmed by 5 bases and 1 base, with 12 bases remaining between them. This CDR3 reads CASSDSGQSYEQYF. The CDR3 DNA is TGTGCCAGCAGTGACTCCGGACAGTCCTACGAGCAGTACTTC.

In its sample, this clone was seen a few times. V is TRBV30 and J is TRBJ2-7; D is perhaps TRBD1 (5 bases). The V end was cut by 7 bases, the J end by 4 bases, with 14 bases between. The CDR3 totals 12 residues. CDR1 is GTSNPN and CDR2 is SVGIG in the germline V gene (reference sequence). Here the CDR3 DNA reads TGTGCCTCTAAAAGGGGCGGTTACGAGCAGTACTTC. It specifies CASKRGGYEQYF.

The rearrangement uses TRBV7-8 and TRBJ2-3, with TRBD2 identical over 12 bases. Trimming removed 4 bases from V and 2 bases from J; junction bases left unmatched: 1. Looked up from germline, CDR1 is SGHVS and CDR2 is FQNEAQ. The CDR3 runs 15 residues. The CDR3 bases are TGTGCCAGCAGCTCTAGCGGGGGGGCCACAGATACGCAGTATTTT. Translated, it gives CASSSSGGATDTQYF.

The rearrangement links TRBV7-2 to TRBJ2-1, with a weak D call TRBD1 (7 bases). The ends were cut back, 3 bases at V and 7 bases at J, with 16 bases in the middle. The CDR3 has 15 residues. From germline, CDR1 is SGHTA and CDR2 FQGNSA. CDR3 sequence: CASSLEGQFWNEQFF. The CDR3 DNA follows: TGTGCCAGCAGCTTGGAGGGACAGTTTTGGAATGAGCAGTTCTTC.